These 29 T cell receptor beta chains share one sample of origin, sequenced in a study of response to subunit inactivated influenza vaccine. Using its own MiXCR run on the RT-PCR reads, TCRdb lists one record per CDR3 protein. Among about 300,000 distinct CDR3 sequences listed, roughly a fifth were seen once. Sequences were derived from PBMCs from blood, sampled approximately 20 months after vaccination. The receptor set was obtained from a man between 50 and 69 years old who received an inactivated influenza vaccine.

The chain combines TRBV15 with TRBJ1-5; unclear D gene. The CDR3 has 19 amino acids. Trimming took off 5 bases at V and 7 bases at J, with 30 bases between the two ends. Looked up from germline, CDR1 is LNHNV and CDR2 is YYDKDF (reference sequence). DNA of the CDR3: TGTGCCACCAGCCGCCCCTTGACGCGCGAAGGAAGTTCGGGGCAGCCCCAGCATTTT. This sequence encodes CATSRPLTREGSSGQPQHF.

The rearrangement links TRBV11-1 to TRBJ2-4, with D possibly matching TRBD2 (5 bases). Looked up from germline, CDR1 is SGHAT and CDR2 is FQDESV (reference sequence). The CDR3 sequence is 17 residues long. The germline V and J ends were trimmed by 5 bases and 1 base, with 18 bases remaining between them. The CDR3 region has the DNA TGTGCCAGCAGCCCCGAGGGCGGCTTAAGGGCCAAAAACATTCAGTACTTC. This sequence encodes CASSPEGGLRAKNIQYF.

V gene TRBV6-1 combines with J gene TRBJ1-5; TRBD1 matches 7 bases. The trim removed 5 bases at V and 3 bases at J, leaving 1 base unmatched. The germline gives CDR1 MNHNS, CDR2 SASEGT. The CDR3 totals 13 residues. The DNA of the CDR3 is TGTGCCAGCAGTCAGGGGGTCAATCAGCCCCAGCATTTT. This sequence encodes CASSQGVNQPQHF.

This clonotype came up a few times. V usage is TRBV18 and J usage is TRBJ1-2, with 7 nucleotides matching TRBD1. The CDR3 has 14 amino acids. J lost 8 bases, V lost 3 bases, and 9 bases had no gene match. Germline CDR1 KGHSH, CDR2 LQKENI. The CDR3 loop is CASSPRTGEDGYTF. DNA for the CDR3: TGTGCCAGCTCACCTCGGACAGGTGAAGACGGCTACACCTTC.

The sample holds a few counts of this clonotype. The chain joins TRBV28 to TRBJ1-2; tentatively, D is TRBD1 (6 bases). Trimming shortened V by 8 bases and J by 8 bases, and 15 bases separated the two germline ends. Germline CDR1 is MDHEN and CDR2 is SYDVKM. This CDR3 region has 12 residues. Here the CDR3 reads CASVDRGLGYTF. Written as DNA, the CDR3 is TGTGCCAGCGTGGACAGAGGGTTAGGCTACACCTTC.

This chain connects TRBV15 to TRBJ2-6; D unresolved. Germline-derived CDR1 and CDR2 are LNHNV and YYDKDF (reference sequence). This CDR3 comprises 16 residues. The V end lost 1 base, the J end lost 0 bases, and 7 bases lay between the germline ends. CDR3 loop: CATSRGRNSGANVLTF. The CDR3 nucleotides are TGTGCCACCAGCAGAGGACGGAACTCTGGGGCCAACGTCCTGACTTTC.

This clonotype was detected only a few times. The V gene is TRBV7-2, the J gene TRBJ2-5; TRBD2 matches at 12 bases. The CDR3 loop spans 15 amino acids. Germline CDR1 is SGHTA and CDR2 is FQGNSA. V trimming: 5 bases; J trimming: 4 bases; junction bases outside the gene matches: 5. The CDR3 bases are TGTGCCAGCAGCATCGGACTAGCGGGACGAGAGACCCAGTACTTC. Amino acid sequence: CASSIGLAGRETQYF.

The chain has TRBV11-1 and TRBJ2-5, with 9 bases that match TRBD2. V dropped 2 bases and J dropped 5; count of bases not matched to a gene: 18. CDR3 length: 19 residues. Germline assignment: CDR1 SGHAT and CDR2 FQDESV (reference sequence). The CDR3 DNA reads as TGTGCCAGCAGCTTATCTCCGCTAGCGGGACACCCAACGGGGGAGACCCAGTACTTC. This codes for CASSLSPLAGHPTGETQYF. The variable domain in full, with the rest retrieved from reference TRBV11-1 and TRBJ2-5, is EAEVAQSPRYKITEKSQAVAFWCDPISGHATLYWYRQILGQGPELLVQFQDESVVDDSQLPKDRFSAERLKGVDSTLKIQPAELGDSAMYLCASSLSPLAGHPTGETQYFGPGTRLLVL.

This clonotype appeared a few times. The chain recombines TRBV23-1 with TRBJ2-2, with D hard to call. TRBV23-1 carries the ORF label, with uncertain function. Trimming cost V 1 base and J 4 bases, with 16 bases left between them. There are 17 residues in the CDR3. The CDR3 coding sequence is TGCGCCAGCAGTCAATATTACCCGGACGAAATCACCGGGGAGCTGTTTTTT. Encoded protein: CASSQYYPDEITGELFF.

The gene calls are TRBV6-6 and TRBJ2-1; 11 positions match TRBD2. From germline, CDR1 is MNHNY and CDR2 SVGAGI (reference sequence). The CDR3 has 13 amino acids. The V segment lost 6 bases and the J segment 7 bases; nucleotides outside the gene matches: 2. CDR3 protein: CASRRLAGNEQFF. The CDR3 nucleotides are TGTGCCAGCAGGAGACTAGCGGGGAATGAGCAGTTCTTC.

V is TRBV20-1 and J is TRBJ1-2, with D tentatively TRBD1 (6 bases). This CDR3 contains 15 residues. In germline, CDR1 is DFQATT, CDR2 SNEGSKA (reference sequence). V lost 6 bases and J 0 bases, leaving 17 bases between the germline ends. CDR3 loop: CSAEEGDKPNYGYTF. The CDR3 DNA reads as TGCAGTGCCGAGGAGGGGGACAAGCCTAACTATGGCTACACCTTC.

This clonotype was seen a handful of times. The J gene is TRBJ2-1, the V gene TRBV29-1, with 7 bases matching TRBD2. V gave up 3 bases and J gave up 14 bases; unmatched junction bases: 7. CDR3 size: 11 residues. Germline V lookup: CDR1 SQVTM, CDR2 ANQGSEA. The CDR3 reads CSVDQPSGKFF. The CDR3 coding sequence is TGCAGCGTTGATCAGCCGAGCGGGAAGTTCTTC.

The rearrangement links TRBV11-2 to TRBJ1-6, with 7 bases that match TRBD1. Germline V gene sequence: CDR1 SGHAT, CDR2 FQNNGV. J was trimmed by 9 bases and V by 5 bases; bases with no gene match: 10. The CDR3 has 15 residues. As DNA, the CDR3 is TGTGCCAGCAGCGCACAACAGGGGCTGAGTTCACCCCTCCACTTT. Protein: CASSAQQGLSSPLHF. Full variable domain (rest looked up from reference TRBV11-2 and TRBJ1-6): EAGVAQSPRYKIIEKRQSVAFWCNPISGHATLYWYQQILGQGPKLLIQFQNNGVVDDSQLPKDRFSAERLKGVDSTLKIQPAKLEDSAVYLCASSAQQGLSSPLHFGNGTRLTVT.

The chain uses TRBV5-1 and TRBJ2-1, with 10 bases lining up with TRBD2. This CDR3 region has 18 residues. Trimming took 3 bases from V and 7 from J; bases not matched to a gene: 16. Germline V gives CDR1 SGHRS, CDR2 YFSETQ. CDR3 loop: CASSWNPAQREGTNEQFF. The CDR3 nucleotides are TGCGCCAGCAGCTGGAACCCCGCCCAGCGGGAGGGAACTAATGAGCAGTTCTTC.

The gene calls are TRBV28 and TRBJ1-5; possibly TRBD1 for D (6 bases). V dropped 5 bases and J dropped 6 bases, with 20 bases sitting between them. The CDR3 is made up of 16 amino acids. Germline CDR1 MDHEN, CDR2 SYDVKM. The CDR3 region is CASSGPGAVRSQPQHF. As DNA, the CDR3 is TGTGCCAGCAGTGGGCCAGGGGCCGTTAGGAGTCAGCCCCAGCATTTT.

This chain joins TRBV12-3 or TRBV12-4 and TRBJ2-6, with 8 nucleotides matching TRBD1. This CDR3 spans 17 amino acids. V shed 5 bases, J shed 2 bases, and the junction held 8 bases outside the gene matches. The CDR3 reads CASSPHLQGAGANVLTF. The CDR3 coding sequence is TGTGCCAGCAGTCCCCATCTACAGGGGGCTGGGGCCAACGTCCTGACTTTC.

This clonotype was found a few times. The CDR3 DNA reads TGTGCCAGCAGCTCGGGGCAGGGCCCAACTAATGAAAAACTGTTTTTT. It translates to CASSSGQGPTNEKLFF. The rearrangement uses TRBV7-9 and TRBJ1-4; TRBD1 is a possible D gene (5 bases). With 4 bases removed from V and 0 bases from J, the gap between germline ends came to 12 bases. Germline CDR1 is SEHNR and CDR2 is FQNEAQ (reference sequence). CDR3 length: 16 amino acids.

A few counts support this clonotype. This chain connects TRBV4-1 to TRBJ1-2; TRBD1 aligns across 10 bases. CDR1 and CDR2 from the germline V gene are MGHRA and YSYEKL. The CDR3 is 16 amino acids. V was clipped by 4 bases and J by 5 bases; unmatched bases: 10. The CDR3 protein is CASSPSPGTGAYGYTF. For the CDR3, the DNA is TGCGCCAGCAGCCCCTCTCCCGGGACAGGGGCTTATGGCTACACCTTC.

V and J are TRBV20-1 and TRBJ1-2; TRBD1 agrees at 11 bases. The V gene's germline CDR1 is DFQATT and CDR2 SNEGSKA (reference sequence). The V segment lost 2 bases and the J segment 4 bases; nucleotides outside the gene matches: 6. The CDR3 runs 15 residues. CDR3 protein: CSARPPGQGVYGYTF. The CDR3 coding sequence is TGCAGTGCTAGACCCCCGGGACAGGGGGTCTATGGCTACACCTTC.

This chain links TRBV11-2 with TRBJ1-1; TRBD1 might be the D (6 bases). The CDR3 contains 15 residues. Germline assignment: CDR1 SGHAT and CDR2 FQNNGV. Trimming stripped 5 bases from V and 5 bases from J, with 18 bases between. CDR3 loop: CASSRKGGWGTEAFF. The DNA for the CDR3 is TGTGCCAGCAGCAGAAAGGGGGGCTGGGGGACTGAAGCTTTCTTT.

This clonotype was observed many times. The chain has TRBV20-1 and TRBJ1-5, with 7 bases that match TRBD1. The ends lost 3 bases at V and 5 bases at J; junction bases unmatched: 16. CDR1 is DFQATT and CDR2 is SNEGSKA in the germline V gene (reference sequence). The CDR3 is 17 amino acids. This CDR3 reads CSASQTGLRQGDQPQHF. The CDR3 nucleotides are TGCAGTGCTAGCCAAACGGGGCTTAGACAGGGTGATCAGCCCCAGCATTTT.

The CDR3 spells CASSYWDLNEQFF. The CDR3 DNA reads TGTGCCAGCAGTTACTGGGACTTGAATGAGCAGTTCTTC. The rearrangement joins TRBV12-3 or TRBV12-4 to TRBJ2-1; a weak D match, TRBD2 (6 bases). Between the trimmed V and J ends, which lost 4 bases and 7 bases, there was a span of 11 bases. The CDR3 length is 13 residues.

V gene TRBV6-6 combines with J gene TRBJ2-7; D is undetermined. Per germline, CDR1 MNHNY and CDR2 SVGAGI (reference sequence). There are 13 residues in the CDR3. V lost 2 bases, J lost 5 bases, and 10 bases lay in between. The CDR3 bases are TGTGCCAGCAGTTACATTGGGATCGACGAGCAGTACTTC. It codes for CASSYIGIDEQYF.

This clonotype was counted only a few times. V gene TRBV20-1 combines with J gene TRBJ1-5; no reliable D call. V lost 5 bases and J lost 0, with 11 bases in between. Per germline, CDR1 DFQATT and CDR2 SNEGSKA (reference sequence). The CDR3 has 14 amino acids. The CDR3 spells CSAGRGSSNQPQHF. The CDR3, as DNA: TGCAGTGCTGGGCGAGGGAGTAGCAATCAGCCCCAGCATTTT.

The V call is TRBV7-8, the J call TRBJ2-2, with D uncertain. Trimming left V 2 bases short and J 0 bases short, with 7 bases between. Germline CDR1 and CDR2: SGHVS and FQNEAQ. This CDR3 is built from 15 residues. The CDR3, as DNA: TGTGCCAGCAGCTTAATCTACGCGAACACCGGGGAGCTGTTTTTT. It encodes CASSLIYANTGELFF.

This clonotype was seen more than once but under ten times. The gene calls are TRBV29-1 and TRBJ2-3; 8 bases are shared with TRBD1. Germline-derived CDR1 and CDR2 are SQVTM and ANQGSEA. The length of the CDR3 is 14 residues. V dropped 7 bases and J dropped 0; count of bases not matched to a gene: 6. CDR3 sequence: CSADRGGSTDTQYF. The CDR3 DNA sequence: TGCAGCGCCGACAGGGGCGGAAGCACAGATACGCAGTATTTT.

The chain recombines TRBV13 with TRBJ2-1; D call uncertain. Between the trimmed V and J ends, which lost 5 bases and 0 bases, there was a span of 14 bases. The CDR3 spans 16 residues. The germline gives CDR1 PRHDT, CDR2 FYEKMQ (reference sequence). CDR3 coding DNA: TGTGCCAGCAGCGCCGAGCTCTATAGCTCCTACAATGAGCAGTTCTTC. Translated: CASSAELYSSYNEQFF.

This chain links TRBV7-9 with TRBJ2-4; no reliable D call. The V end was cut by 2 bases, the J end by 11 bases, with 10 bases between. Germline V gene data show CDR1 as SEHNR and CDR2 as FQNEAQ (reference sequence). There are 12 residues in the CDR3. Here the CDR3 reads CASSLMQSVQYF. DNA of the CDR3: TGTGCCAGCAGCTTAATGCAGTCCGTTCAGTACTTC.

This clonotype was observed a few times. The chain links TRBV18 to TRBJ1-1; 9 nucleotides agree with TRBD1. V was pared by 4 bases and J by 0 bases, with 6 bases of the junction left unmatched. Germline V gene data show CDR1 as KGHSH and CDR2 as LQKENI. The CDR3 has 16 amino acids. The CDR3 protein is CASSLTGGRLNTEAFF. The CDR3 bases are TGTGCCAGCTCACTCACAGGGGGCCGCTTGAACACTGAAGCTTTCTTT.